This T cell receptor (beta chain) was observed in a study of Graves' ophthalmopathy and Graves' hyperthyroidism. This clonotype was seen at least ten times. Researchers took RNA transcripts and amplified TCR beta CDR3 regions from them. HTBI primers primed a first-round RT-PCR, and a second-round multiplex PCR followed. TCRdb re-called the multiplex PCR reads with MiXCR, one entry per CDR3 protein. The sample has hundreds of thousands of distinct CDR3 sequences; roughly 39% are singletons. Germline-derived CDR1 and CDR2 are SEHNR and FQNEAQ (reference sequence). The CDR3 has 17 residues. The ends lost 5 bases at V and 5 bases at J; junction bases unmatched: 14.

The clonotype originates from an adult man with Graves' ophthalmopathy. Sequencing used peripheral blood. The V call is TRBV7-9, the J call TRBJ2-5, with 10 bases identical to TRBD2. The CDR3 loop is CASSLAPRAGGLETQYF. The CDR3 DNA sequence: TGTGCCAGCAGCCTCGCACCCCGAGCGGGAGGGCTCGAGACCCAGTACTTC.